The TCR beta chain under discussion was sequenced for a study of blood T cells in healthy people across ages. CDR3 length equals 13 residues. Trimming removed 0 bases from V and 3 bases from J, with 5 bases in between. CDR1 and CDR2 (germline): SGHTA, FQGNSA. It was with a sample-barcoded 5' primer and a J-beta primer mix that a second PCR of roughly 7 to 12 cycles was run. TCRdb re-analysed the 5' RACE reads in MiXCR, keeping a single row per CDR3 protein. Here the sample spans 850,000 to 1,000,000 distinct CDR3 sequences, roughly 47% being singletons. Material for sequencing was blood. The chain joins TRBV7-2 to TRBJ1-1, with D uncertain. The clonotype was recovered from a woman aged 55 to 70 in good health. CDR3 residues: CASSLATHTEAFF. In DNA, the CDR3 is TGTGCCAGCAGCTTAGCCACCCACACTGAAGCTTTCTTT.